Shown below are 12 T cell receptor beta chains from a single sample sequenced in a study of CD4 T cells in relation to SARS-CoV-2 and coronaviruses. Libraries were prepared by immunoSEQ multiplex PCR; TCRdb keeps only in-frame clonotypes and omits some of them. Of some 40,000 clones listed, 80% to 90% are singletons. The sequenced material came from memory CD4+ T cells from PBMCs. These receptors all stem from an adult with COVID-19.

This chain connects TRBV19 to TRBJ1-2; D might be TRBD1 (6 bases). Germline CDR1 LNHDA, CDR2 SQIVND (reference sequence). The CDR3 spans 15 residues. With 8 bases removed from V and 0 bases from J, the gap between germline ends came to 16 bases. CDR3 loop: CASVPPGATNYGYTF. The CDR3 coding sequence is TGTGCCAGTGTCCCTCCAGGGGCAACTAACTATGGCTACACCTTC. Full variable domain (missing parts from reference TRBV19 and TRBJ1-2): DGGITQSPKYLFRKEGQNVTLSCEQNLNHDAMYWYRQDPGQGLRLIYYSQIVNDFQKGDIAEGYSVSREKKESFPLTVTSAQKNPTAFYLCASVPPGATNYGYTFGSGTRLTVV.

The chain uses TRBV6-5 and TRBJ2-3; D may be TRBD2 (5 bases). The V end lost 2 bases, the J end lost 6 bases, and 9 bases lay between the germline ends. Germline V CDR1 and CDR2: MNHEY, SVGAGI. The CDR3 is 13 amino acids. CDR3 sequence reads: CASSYPGVDTQYF. As DNA, the CDR3 is TGTGCCAGCAGTTACCCCGGGGTTGATACGCAGTATTTT.

This chain links TRBV25-1 with TRBJ2-3; 7 bases align to TRBD1. The junction had 8 bases not matched to a gene; V was cut back by 4 bases and J by 1 base. CDR3 length equals 16 residues. Germline V gene data show CDR1 as MGHDK and CDR2 as SYGVNS. Here the CDR3 DNA reads TGTGCCAGCAGTGGCCGACAGGGTATCGGCACAGATACGCAGTATTTT. Its protein product is CASSGRQGIGTDTQYF.

The chain has TRBV6-6 and TRBJ2-7, with 11 bases matching TRBD2. The J segment lost 2 bases and the V segment lost 7 bases, leaving 7 bases of the junction unmatched. The CDR3 extends over 15 amino acids. Germline CDR1 reads MNHNY; CDR2 reads SVGAGI (reference sequence). The CDR3 DNA reads as TGTGCCAGCAATGCTCTAGCGGGAGGTCCCTACGAGCAGTACTTC. It is translated as CASNALAGGPYEQYF.

The chain employs TRBV11-2 and TRBJ2-5; D ambiguous. There are 11 residues in the CDR3. Germline CDR1 is SGHAT and CDR2 is FQNNGV. V was trimmed by 3 bases and J by 5 bases, leaving 4 bases between them. CDR3 amino acids: CASSLKETQYF. CDR3 coding DNA: TGTGCCAGCAGCTTGAAGGAGACCCAGTACTTC. The full variable domain, rest sourced from reference TRBV11-2 and TRBJ2-5, is EAGVAQSPRYKIIEKRQSVAFWCNPISGHATLYWYQQILGQGPKLLIQFQNNGVVDDSQLPKDRFSAERLKGVDSTLKIQPAKLEDSAVYLCASSLKETQYFGPGTRLLVL.

This rearrangement joins TRBV3-1 (or the pseudogene TRBV3-2) to TRBJ2-2; D is possibly TRBD1 or TRBD2 (6 bases each). Germline V gene sequence: CDR1 LGHDT, CDR2 YNNKEL (reference sequence). Trimming stripped 6 bases from V and 6 bases from J, with 17 bases between. The length of the CDR3 is 15 residues. This CDR3 reads CASRALTGAAGELFF. The CDR3 region has the DNA TGTGCCAGCAGGGCCCTGACGGGGGCGGCCGGGGAGCTGTTTTTT.

This clone was seen just once. CDR3 coding DNA: TGTGCCAGTAGTCCTCGGACAGGGGCAGGGAACACTGAAGCTTTCTTT. This gives the protein CASSPRTGAGNTEAFF. The chain uses TRBV19 and TRBJ1-1; 9 nucleotides line up with TRBD1. Germline loops: CDR1 LNHDA, CDR2 SQIVND (reference sequence). The CDR3 runs 16 residues. After removal of 5 bases from V and 1 base from J, the junction contained 8 bases not matched to a gene. The full variable domain, rest sourced from reference TRBV19 and TRBJ1-1, is DGGITQSPKYLFRKEGQNVTLSCEQNLNHDAMYWYRQDPGQGLRLIYYSQIVNDFQKGDIAEGYSVSREKKESFPLTVTSAQKNPTAFYLCASSPRTGAGNTEAFFGQGTRLTVV.

The chain is built from TRBV6-1 and TRBJ1-5, with a tentative D call TRBD1 (6 bases). CDR3 length: 16 amino acids. CDR1 and CDR2 from the germline V gene are MNHNS and SASEGT. Deletions cut 2 bases from V and 0 bases from J, with 11 bases between. CDR3 coding DNA: TGTGCCAGCAGTGAAAGGCGACAGGTTAGCAATCAGCCCCAGCATTTT. Its translation: CASSERRQVSNQPQHF.

This clone was seen a few times. V and J are TRBV7-9 and TRBJ2-2, with 11 positions matching TRBD1. This CDR3 region has 17 residues. Germline V lookup: CDR1 SEHNR, CDR2 FQNEAQ (reference sequence). V dropped 5 bases and J dropped 3; count of bases not matched to a gene: 8. The CDR3 sequence is CASSPFGTGGDTGELFF. CDR3 nucleotide sequence: TGTGCCAGCAGCCCTTTCGGGACAGGGGGAGACACCGGGGAGCTGTTTTTT.

CDR3 loop: CASSIPGQGGYEQYF. Written as DNA, the CDR3 is TGTGCCAGTAGTATACCGGGACAGGGGGGCTACGAGCAGTACTTC. The rearrangement joins TRBV19 to TRBJ2-7, with 11 nucleotides matching TRBD1. CDR3 length: 15 amino acids. V shed 2 bases, J shed 3 bases, and the junction held 3 bases outside the gene matches. The germline V gene encodes CDR1 LNHDA and CDR2 SQIVND (reference sequence). The complete variable domain, with remaining parts taken from reference TRBV19 and TRBJ2-7, reads DGGITQSPKYLFRKEGQNVTLSCEQNLNHDAMYWYRQDPGQGLRLIYYSQIVNDFQKGDIAEGYSVSREKKESFPLTVTSAQKNPTAFYLCASSIPGQGGYEQYFGPGTRLTVT.

The chain uses TRBV30 and TRBJ2-1; a weak D match, TRBD2 (6 bases). CDR1 and CDR2 (germline): GTSNPN, SVGIG (reference sequence). V lost 0 bases and J lost 8, with 17 bases in between. The CDR3 spans 15 residues. CDR3 loop: CAWSVRLGGLHEQFF. The DNA for the CDR3 is TGTGCCTGGAGTGTTCGACTAGGAGGTCTCCATGAGCAGTTCTTC.

The V call is TRBV4-1, the J call TRBJ1-2, with 9 bases aligning to TRBD1. Germline V lookup: CDR1 MGHRA, CDR2 YSYEKL. The J segment lost 1 base and the V segment lost 6 bases, leaving 3 bases of the junction unmatched. The CDR3 has 14 residues. The CDR3 reads CASRRQGDNYGYTF. The CDR3 DNA reads TGCGCCAGCAGAAGACAGGGGGATAACTATGGCTACACCTTC.